A single T cell receptor beta chain is shown here with its context. This clone appeared a single time. Which antigen it targets is not known. Qualities for individual bases were not recorded, and no much larger clone is one base off. This sample is part of a study of control samples from healthy donors and cancer patients (dated by TCRdb to 2020 to 2022). The junction shows trimming of 7 bases on V and 5 bases on J, and the gene matches do not reach 5 bases of it. The CDR3 numbers 13 residues from cysteine through phenylalanine. The only DNA kept is the CDR3, 39 bases in frame from the first base. CDR1 and CDR2 were assigned from the germline V gene as SQVTM and ANQGSEA. Libraries were made using the immunoSEQ multiplex PCR assay. TCRdb obtained this table from immuneACCESS and retained in-frame rearrangements with V and J assigned. These tables miss some clones; where compared with another copy, unresolved V genes account for less than half of the shortfall, and the remainder is unexplained. This sample holds about 39,000 clones; over 70% were observed only once. Roughly 21% of the sample goes to the ten largest clones.

The sample comprised PBMCs. This sequence uses TRBV29-1 and TRBJ1-4, and 9 junction bases match TRBD1. This clonotype was sampled from a woman aged 55-75 years with lung cancer. The nucleotide sequence reads as follows: TGCAGCGGAAGACAGGGGGGGAATGAAAAACTGTTTTTT. Its product reads: CSGRQGGNEKLFF.